This T cell receptor (beta chain) comes out of a study of cytomegalovirus exposure and HLA in healthy donors. At the level of the study: A subsequent analysis stated that the 120 validation repertoires were run on the same platform as the approximately 660 first-cohort repertoires. Study-wide results and caveats: A classifier reportedly called cytomegalovirus status with high sensitivity and specificity. Researchers catalogued 160 or so TCR beta chains as cytomegalovirus-associated.

TCRdb's table, derived via immunoSEQ multiplex PCR, lists solely in-frame clones and lacks some. The data contain 90,000 to 120,000 clones, about 85% of them singletons. About this clone: As yet, its antigen is unknown.

The CDR3 consists of 13 residues. CDR1 is SNHLY and CDR2 is FYNNEI in the germline V gene. Trimming cost V 7 bases and J 4 bases; bases outside gene matches: 3. The donors were members of the validation cohort, which comprised about 120 subjects and was separate from the first cohort of 670 or so subjects. This clonotype originated in a woman under 30 in good health and CMV-seronegative. The sequenced sample consisted of PBMCs. This chain uses TRBV2 with TRBJ1-4; 7 nucleotides match TRBD1. CDR3 in DNA: TGTGCCAGCACACAGGGGTTTAATGAAAAACTGTTTTTT. Translation: CASTQGFNEKLFF.